This T cell receptor (beta chain) derives from a study of cytomegalovirus exposure and HLA in healthy donors. TCRdb's copy holds only in-frame clones and misses some; the assay was immunoSEQ multiplex PCR. Of about 140,000 clones in the sample, approximately 85% were seen once. This CDR3 comprises 13 residues. With V trimmed by 5 bases and J by 9 bases, 3 bases remained unmatched. Per germline, CDR1 SGHVS and CDR2 FQNEAQ. Points on this clone: Antigen unknown.

Findings and limits, study-wide: In vitro experiments confirmed that three CMV-associated chains were specific for CMV antigens. The study recorded fewer than 200 TCR beta chains that were cytomegalovirus-associated. First-cohort TCR clusters were later found to tend to co-occur in the approximately 120 validation repertoires.

The chain recombines TRBV7-8 with TRBJ1-4; TRBD1 agrees at 10 bases. This TCR was recovered from a woman aged 25 to 45 in good health and CMV-seronegative. Material for sequencing was PBMCs. The CDR3 region has the DNA TGTGCCAGCAGCCGGGACAGGGGACAAAAACTGTTTTTT. Translating it yields CASSRDRGQKLFF.